These 3 T cell receptor beta chains were all obtained from the same sample, sequenced in a study of shared clonotypes between healthy human individuals. Here immunoSEQ multiplex PCR was the method, and the copy in TCRdb shows in-frame clones only, minus some. The table includes under 600,000 clones, approximately 97% detected once. Sequencing input: naive CD4+ T cells sorted from blood. Subset noted: CD45RA+ positively selected. These TCRs come from a woman in her twenties or thirties in good health.

The rearrangement links TRBV9 to TRBJ2-3; TRBD2 matches at 9 bases. CDR3 length: 15 residues. Trimming removed 4 bases from V and 1 base from J; junction bases left unmatched: 4. Germline V gene data show CDR1 as SGDLS and CDR2 as YYNGEE. CDR3 in DNA: TGTGCCAGCAGCATAACTAGCGGGCGCACAGATACGCAGTATTTT. Translated, it gives CASSITSGRTDTQYF.

The chain has TRBV19 and TRBJ2-1, with D maybe TRBD2 (6 bases). The CDR3 has 20 residues. The germline CDR1 and CDR2 sequences are LNHDA and SQIVND (reference sequence). V was trimmed by 7 bases and J by 3 bases, leaving 31 bases between them. The CDR3 sequence: CASTPQGAGSYKRLYNEQFF. The CDR3 DNA reads TGTGCCAGTACGCCCCAAGGAGCGGGCTCTTACAAGAGACTCTACAATGAGCAGTTCTTC.

Comments on this clone: Additional DNA sequences in this sample encode the identical CDR3. J is TRBJ2-7 and V is TRBV18; 7 bases map to TRBD1. Germline V CDR1 and CDR2: KGHSH, LQKENI. Trimming cost V 4 bases and J 5 bases; bases outside gene matches: 2. This CDR3 has 12 residues. In nucleotides, the CDR3 is TGTGCCAGCTCACGTACAGGGGACGAGCAGTACTTC. Translated: CASSRTGDEQYF.